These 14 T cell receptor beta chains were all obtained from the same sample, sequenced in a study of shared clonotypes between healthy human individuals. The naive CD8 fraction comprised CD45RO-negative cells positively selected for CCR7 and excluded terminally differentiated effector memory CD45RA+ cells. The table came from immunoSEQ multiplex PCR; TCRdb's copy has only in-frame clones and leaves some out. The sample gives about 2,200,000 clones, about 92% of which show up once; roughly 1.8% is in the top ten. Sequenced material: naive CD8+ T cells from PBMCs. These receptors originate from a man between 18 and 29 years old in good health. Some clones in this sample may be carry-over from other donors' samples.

CDR3 in amino acids: CASTIRGGGYGYTF. Here the CDR3 DNA reads TGTGCCAGCACCATAAGGGGGGGTGGCTATGGCTACACCTTC. The rearrangement links TRBV13 to TRBJ1-2, with TRBD1 as a possible D gene (6 bases). Germline assignment: CDR1 PRHDT and CDR2 FYEKMQ (reference sequence). This CDR3 contains 14 residues. V was clipped by 7 bases and J by 4 bases, with 16 bases between them. Combining the CDR3 with reference TRBV13 and TRBJ1-2 gives the whole variable domain AAGVIQSPRHLIKEKRETATLKCYPIPRHDTVYWYQQGPGQDPQFLISFYEKMQSDKGSIPDRFSAQQFSDYHSELNMSSLELGDSALYFCASTIRGGGYGYTFGSGTRLTVV.

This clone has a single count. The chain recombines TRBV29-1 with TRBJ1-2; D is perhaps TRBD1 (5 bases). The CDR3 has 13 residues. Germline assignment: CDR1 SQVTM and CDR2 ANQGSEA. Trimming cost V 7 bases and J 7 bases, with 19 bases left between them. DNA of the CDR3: TGCAGCGCCGAATGGGGGTCCAACCTTGGCTACACCTTC. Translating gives CSAEWGSNLGYTF.

The CDR3 coding sequence is TGTGCCAGCAGCGGGGAGGGGACAGAAGCTTTCTTT. Translating it yields CASSGEGTEAFF. The chain uses TRBV11-2 and TRBJ1-1; possibly TRBD1 for D (6 bases). The length of the CDR3 is 12 residues. V lost 5 bases, J lost 8 bases, and 12 bases lay in between. CDR1 is SGHAT, CDR2 FQNNGV, per germline.

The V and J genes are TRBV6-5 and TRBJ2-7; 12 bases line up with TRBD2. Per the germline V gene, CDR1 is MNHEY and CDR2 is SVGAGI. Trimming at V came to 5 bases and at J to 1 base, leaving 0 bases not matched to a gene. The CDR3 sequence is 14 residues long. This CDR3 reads CASSGTSGSYEQYF. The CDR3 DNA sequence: TGTGCCAGCAGTGGGACTAGCGGGTCCTACGAGCAGTACTTC.

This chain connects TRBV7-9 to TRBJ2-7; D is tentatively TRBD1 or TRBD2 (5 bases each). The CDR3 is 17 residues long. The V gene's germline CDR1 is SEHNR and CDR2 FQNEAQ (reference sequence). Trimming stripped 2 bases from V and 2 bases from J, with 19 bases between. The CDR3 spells CASSLKRGSEGTYEQYF. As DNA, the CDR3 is TGTGCCAGCAGCTTAAAAAGGGGTTCTGAGGGGACCTACGAGCAGTACTTC.

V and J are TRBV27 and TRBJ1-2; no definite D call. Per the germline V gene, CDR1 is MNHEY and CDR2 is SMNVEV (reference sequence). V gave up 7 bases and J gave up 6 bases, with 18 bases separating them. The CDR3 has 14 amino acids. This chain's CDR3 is CASKTTDGWNGYTF. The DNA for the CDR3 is TGTGCCAGCAAGACCACAGATGGGTGGAATGGCTACACCTTC.

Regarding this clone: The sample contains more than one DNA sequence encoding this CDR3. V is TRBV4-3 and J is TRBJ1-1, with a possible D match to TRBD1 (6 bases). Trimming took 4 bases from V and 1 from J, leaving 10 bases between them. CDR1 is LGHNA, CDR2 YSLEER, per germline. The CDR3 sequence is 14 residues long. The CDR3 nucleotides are TGCGCCAGCAGCCGACTACAGGGGAACACTGAAGCTTTCTTT. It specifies CASSRLQGNTEAFF.

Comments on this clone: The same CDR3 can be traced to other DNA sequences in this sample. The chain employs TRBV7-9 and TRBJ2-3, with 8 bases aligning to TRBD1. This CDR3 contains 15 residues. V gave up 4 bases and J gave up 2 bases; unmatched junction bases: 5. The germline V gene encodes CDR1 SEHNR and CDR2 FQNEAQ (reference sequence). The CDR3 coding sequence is TGTGCCAGCAGCTCCGGACAGGGCTACACAGATACGCAGTATTTT. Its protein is CASSSGQGYTDTQYF.

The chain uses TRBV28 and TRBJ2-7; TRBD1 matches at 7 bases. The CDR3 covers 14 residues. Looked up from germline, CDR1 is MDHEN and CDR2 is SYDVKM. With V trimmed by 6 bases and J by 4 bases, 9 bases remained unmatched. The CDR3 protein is CASRDPGQRYEQYF. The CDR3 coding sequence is TGTGCCAGCAGAGACCCGGGACAGAGATACGAGCAGTACTTC.

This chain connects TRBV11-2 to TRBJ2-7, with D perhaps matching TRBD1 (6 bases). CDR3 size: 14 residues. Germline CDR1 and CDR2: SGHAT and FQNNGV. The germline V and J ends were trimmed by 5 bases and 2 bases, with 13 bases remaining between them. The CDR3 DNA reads TGTGCCAGCAGCCCACAGGGACCAACCTACGAGCAGTACTTC. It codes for CASSPQGPTYEQYF.

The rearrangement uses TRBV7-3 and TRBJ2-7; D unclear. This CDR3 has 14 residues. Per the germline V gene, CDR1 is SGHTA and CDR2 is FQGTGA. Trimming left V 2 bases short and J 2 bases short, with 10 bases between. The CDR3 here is CASSLGYSTYEQYF. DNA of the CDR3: TGTGCCAGCAGCTTAGGGTATTCCACCTACGAGCAGTACTTC.

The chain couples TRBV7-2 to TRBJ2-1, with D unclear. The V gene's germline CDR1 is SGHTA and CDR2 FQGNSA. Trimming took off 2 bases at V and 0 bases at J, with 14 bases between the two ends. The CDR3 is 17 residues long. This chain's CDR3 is CASSLPRDQSSYNEQFF. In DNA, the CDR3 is TGTGCCAGCAGCTTACCCCGAGACCAAAGCTCCTACAATGAGCAGTTCTTC.

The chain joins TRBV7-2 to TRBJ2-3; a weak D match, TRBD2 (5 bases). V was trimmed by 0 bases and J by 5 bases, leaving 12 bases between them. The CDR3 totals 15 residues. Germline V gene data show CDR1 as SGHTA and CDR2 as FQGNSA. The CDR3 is CASSLAGVPGDTQYF. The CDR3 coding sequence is TGTGCCAGCAGCTTAGCGGGAGTCCCCGGAGATACGCAGTATTTT.

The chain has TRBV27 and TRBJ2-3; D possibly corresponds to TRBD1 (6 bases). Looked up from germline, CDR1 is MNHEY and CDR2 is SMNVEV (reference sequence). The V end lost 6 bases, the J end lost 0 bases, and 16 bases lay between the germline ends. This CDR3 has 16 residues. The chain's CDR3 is CASRYGTLPSTDTQYF. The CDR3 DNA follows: TGTGCCAGCAGGTACGGGACACTACCGAGCACAGATACGCAGTATTTT.